One sample yielded the 16 T cell receptor beta chains listed below, sequenced in a study of cytomegalovirus exposure and HLA in healthy donors. The PCR made use of 60 Vbeta and 13 Jbeta primers. Sequencing used immunoSEQ multiplex PCR; TCRdb keeps in-frame clones, though not all of them. This table has more than 95,000 clones, 75% to 90% appearing once. Sequencing input: PBMCs. Source of these receptors: a man aged 18 to 29 in good health and CMV-seropositive.

V and J are TRBV6-1 and TRBJ2-1, with D unresolved. There are 15 residues in the CDR3. Trimming pared 2 bases from V and 8 bases from J, leaving 16 bases between. Germline loops: CDR1 MNHNS, CDR2 SASEGT. The CDR3 loop is CASSELVPLGDEQFF. The CDR3 region has the DNA TGTGCCAGCAGTGAACTAGTTCCCTTAGGCGATGAGCAGTTCTTC.

This chain uses TRBV19 with TRBJ1-5; the match to TRBD1 covers 7 bases. The CDR3 spans 19 residues. V was pared by 1 base and J by 4 bases, with 16 bases of the junction left unmatched. Germline V CDR1 and CDR2: LNHDA, SQIVND (reference sequence). CDR3 sequence (DNA): TGTGCCAGTAGTATAGGAATTCTGACAGGGTCCGTCTATAATCAGCCCCAGCATTTT. Amino acid sequence: CASSIGILTGSVYNQPQHF. Filled out from reference TRBV19 and TRBJ1-5, the complete variable domain reads DGGITQSPKYLFRKEGQNVTLSCEQNLNHDAMYWYRQDPGQGLRLIYYSQIVNDFQKGDIAEGYSVSREKKESFPLTVTSAQKNPTAFYLCASSIGILTGSVYNQPQHFGDGTRLSIL.

The rearrangement uses TRBV7-9 and TRBJ1-2; D is undetermined. The CDR3 sequence is 15 residues long. Trimming left V 2 bases short and J 8 bases short, with 18 bases between. Germline V CDR1 and CDR2: SEHNR, FQNEAQ (reference sequence). The CDR3 nucleotides read TGTGCCAGCAGCTTAAGGGAGAACGGGCCTGCGGGCTACACCTTC. Protein sequence: CASSLRENGPAGYTF. The complete variable domain, with remaining parts taken from reference TRBV7-9 and TRBJ1-2, reads DTGVSQNPRHKITKRGQNVTFRCDPISEHNRLYWYRQTLGQGPEFLTYFQNEAQLEKSRLLSDRFSAERPKGSFSTLEIQRTEQGDSAMYLCASSLRENGPAGYTFGSGTRLTVV.

The chain employs TRBV4-1 and TRBJ2-3, with D tentatively TRBD1 (5 bases). Per germline, CDR1 MGHRA and CDR2 YSYEKL. The CDR3 sequence is 16 residues long. V was trimmed by 1 base and J by 2 bases, leaving 13 bases between them. The CDR3 here is CASSQAFQGITDTQYF. The CDR3 DNA reads TGCGCCAGCAGCCAAGCGTTCCAGGGAATCACAGATACGCAGTATTTT.

The V gene is TRBV30, the J gene TRBJ2-7, with D possibly being TRBD1 (6 bases). The CDR3 has 11 amino acids. Germline lookup yields CDR1 GTSNPN and CDR2 SVGIG (reference sequence). CDR3 residues: CAGDISYEQYF. CDR3 DNA: TGTGCTGGGGACATCTCCTACGAGCAGTACTTC.

The rearrangement uses TRBV7-9 and TRBJ1-4; D remains unclear. CDR1 is SEHNR, CDR2 FQNEAQ, per germline (reference sequence). V was cut by 5 bases and J by 7 bases, with 14 bases left in between. The CDR3 spans 14 residues. CDR3 in amino acids: CASSPPESSEKLFF. CDR3 bases: TGTGCCAGCAGCCCCCCCGAGTCTTCTGAAAAACTGTTTTTT.

J is TRBJ1-1 and V is TRBV7-5. TRBV7-5 is a known pseudogene. CDR3 length: 15 amino acids. CDR3 nucleotide sequence: TGTGCCAGAAGCCCCCGGGGGATGGGGAACACTGAAGCTTTCTTT. Its translation: CARSPRGMGNTEAFF.

The chain links TRBV5-4 to TRBJ1-2; TRBD1 is a possible D gene (6 bases). The V end lost 4 bases, the J end lost 2 bases, and 12 bases lay between the germline ends. Per germline, CDR1 SGHNT and CDR2 YYREEE (reference sequence). This CDR3 is built from 14 residues. This chain's CDR3 is CASSLNTGNYGYTF. CDR3 in DNA: TGTGCCAGCAGCCTAAACACAGGGAACTATGGCTACACCTTC.

V gene TRBV19 combines with J gene TRBJ2-2, with D maybe TRBD1 (5 bases). The CDR3 covers 15 residues. Between the trimmed V and J ends, which lost 8 bases and 1 base, there was a span of 14 bases. Germline assignment: CDR1 LNHDA and CDR2 SQIVND (reference sequence). The CDR3: CASGRGFGNTGELFF. Written as DNA, the CDR3 is TGTGCCAGTGGAAGGGGCTTTGGGAACACCGGGGAGCTGTTTTTT. The complete variable domain, with remaining parts taken from reference TRBV19 and TRBJ2-2, reads DGGITQSPKYLFRKEGQNVTLSCEQNLNHDAMYWYRQDPGQGLRLIYYSQIVNDFQKGDIAEGYSVSREKKESFPLTVTSAQKNPTAFYLCASGRGFGNTGELFFGEGSRLTVL.

This rearrangement joins TRBV5-4 to TRBJ2-7; tentative D call: TRBD1 (6 bases). The CDR3 has 15 amino acids. The ends were cut back, 5 bases at V and 5 bases at J, with 20 bases in the middle. Per the germline V gene, CDR1 is SGHNT and CDR2 is YYREEE (reference sequence). DNA of the CDR3: TGTGCCAGCAGGTCCCTAGGGGGAAAGGCCCACGAGCAGTACTTC. Protein product: CASRSLGGKAHEQYF.

The chain employs TRBV4-1 and TRBJ2-5, with TRBD2 identical over 9 bases. The germline V gene encodes CDR1 MGHRA and CDR2 YSYEKL. The CDR3 extends over 17 amino acids. V gave up 1 base and J gave up 0 bases; unmatched junction bases: 6. The CDR3 protein is CASSQGLAGLYQETQYF. The CDR3 DNA reads as TGCGCCAGCAGCCAAGGGCTAGCGGGGCTGTACCAAGAGACCCAGTACTTC.

This clone has only a few counts. The genes are TRBV6-5 and TRBJ1-5; tentatively, D is TRBD1 (5 bases). Trimming stripped 0 bases from V and 0 bases from J, with 6 bases between. The germline V gene has CDR1 MNHEY and CDR2 SVGAGI. The CDR3 runs to 15 residues. For the CDR3, the DNA is TGTGCCAGCAGTTACTCCGGGGGTAGCAATCAGCCCCAGCATTTT. This sequence encodes CASSYSGGSNQPQHF.

The V call is TRBV9, the J call TRBJ2-7; 13 bases fit TRBD2. The CDR3 covers 16 residues. V lost 6 bases to trimming and J lost 0 bases; unmatched junction nucleotides: 6. Germline-derived CDR1 and CDR2 are SGDLS and YYNGEE. The CDR3 nucleotides read TGTGCCAGCACCCCTGGACTAGCGGGGGACTCCTACGAGCAGTACTTC. Translating gives CASTPGLAGDSYEQYF.

The chain uses TRBV9 and TRBJ1-3; D gene ambiguous. Deletions cut 0 bases from V and 0 bases from J, with 4 bases between. The CDR3 is made up of 14 amino acids. CDR1 and CDR2 (germline): SGDLS, YYNGEE. The CDR3 loop is CASSVGSSGNTIYF. In DNA, the CDR3 is TGTGCCAGCAGCGTAGGGAGCTCTGGAAACACCATATATTTT.

CDR3 loop: CASSYSGSYTF. In DNA, the CDR3 is TGTGCCAGCAGTTACTCGGGCTCCTACACCTTC. This sequence joins TRBV6-5 and TRBJ1-2; D uncertain. The CDR3 has 11 residues. CDR1 is MNHEY, CDR2 SVGAGI, per germline. With 0 bases removed from V and 10 bases from J, the gap between germline ends came to 6 bases.

This chain uses TRBV7-8 with TRBJ2-2, with D possibly TRBD2 on 6 matching bases. The CDR3 is 16 amino acids. Germline V CDR1 and CDR2: SGHVS, FQNEAQ. The V end was cut by 4 bases, the J end by 1 base, with 13 bases between. CDR3 in DNA: TGTGCCAGCAGCTCAGCGGAGGGGATGAACACCGGGGAGCTGTTTTTT. Residues: CASSSAEGMNTGELFF.